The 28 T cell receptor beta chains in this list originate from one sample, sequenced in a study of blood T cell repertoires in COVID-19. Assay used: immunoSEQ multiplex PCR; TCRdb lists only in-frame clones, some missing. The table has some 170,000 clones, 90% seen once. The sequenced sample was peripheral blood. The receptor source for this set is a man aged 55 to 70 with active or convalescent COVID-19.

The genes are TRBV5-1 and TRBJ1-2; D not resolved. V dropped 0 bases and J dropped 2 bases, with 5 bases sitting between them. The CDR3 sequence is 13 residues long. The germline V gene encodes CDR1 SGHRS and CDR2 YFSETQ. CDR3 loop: CASSLAGNYGYTF. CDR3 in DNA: TGCGCCAGCAGCTTGGCGGGGAACTATGGCTACACCTTC.

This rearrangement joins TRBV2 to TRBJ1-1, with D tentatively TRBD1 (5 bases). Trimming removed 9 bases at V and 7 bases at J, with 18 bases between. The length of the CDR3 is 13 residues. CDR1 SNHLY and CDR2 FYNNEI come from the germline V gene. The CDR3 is CARRVQERGEAFF. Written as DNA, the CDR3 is TGTGCCAGAAGGGTCCAGGAAAGGGGTGAAGCTTTCTTT.

The chain's CDR3 is CASSSLLASYEQYF. Written as DNA, the CDR3 is TGTGCCAGCAGTTCCCTCTTAGCTTCCTACGAGCAGTACTTC. The rearrangement uses TRBV6-6 and TRBJ2-7; D not certain. The CDR3 covers 14 residues. V lost 4 bases to trimming and J lost 1 base, with 11 bases between them. Germline CDR1 is MNHNY and CDR2 is SVGAGI (reference sequence).

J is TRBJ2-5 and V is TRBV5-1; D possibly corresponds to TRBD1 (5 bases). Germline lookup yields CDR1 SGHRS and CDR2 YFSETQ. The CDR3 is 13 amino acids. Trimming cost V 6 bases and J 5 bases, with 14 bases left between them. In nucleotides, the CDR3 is TGCGCCAGCATGACAGTTTTAGGCGAGACCCAGTACTTC. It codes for CASMTVLGETQYF.

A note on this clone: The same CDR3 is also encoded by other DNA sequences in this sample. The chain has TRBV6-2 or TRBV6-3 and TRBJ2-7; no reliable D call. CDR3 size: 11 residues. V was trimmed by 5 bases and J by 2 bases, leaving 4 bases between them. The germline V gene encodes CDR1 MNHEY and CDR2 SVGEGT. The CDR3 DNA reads TGTGCCAGCAGTCAGACCTACGAGCAGTACTTC. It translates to CASSQTYEQYF.

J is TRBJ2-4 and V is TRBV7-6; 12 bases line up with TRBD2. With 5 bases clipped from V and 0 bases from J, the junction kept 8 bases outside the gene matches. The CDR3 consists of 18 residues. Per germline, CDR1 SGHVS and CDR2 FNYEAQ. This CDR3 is CASSRGGLAGKAKNIQYF. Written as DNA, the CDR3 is TGTGCCAGCAGCCGTGGCGGACTAGCGGGAAAAGCCAAAAACATTCAGTACTTC.

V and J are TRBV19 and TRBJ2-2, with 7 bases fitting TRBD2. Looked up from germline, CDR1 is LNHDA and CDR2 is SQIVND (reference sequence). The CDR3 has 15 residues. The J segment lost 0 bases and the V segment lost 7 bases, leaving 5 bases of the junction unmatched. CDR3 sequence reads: CASTAGLPNTGELFF. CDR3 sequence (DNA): TGTGCCAGTACCGCGGGACTACCGAACACCGGGGAGCTGTTTTTT.

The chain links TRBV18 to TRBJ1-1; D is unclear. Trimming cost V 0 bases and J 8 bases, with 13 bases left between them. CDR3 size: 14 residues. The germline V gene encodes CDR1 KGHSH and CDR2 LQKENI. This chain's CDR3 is CASSPPLRTLEAFF. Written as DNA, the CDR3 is TGTGCCAGCTCACCACCGCTCAGAACGCTCGAAGCTTTCTTT.

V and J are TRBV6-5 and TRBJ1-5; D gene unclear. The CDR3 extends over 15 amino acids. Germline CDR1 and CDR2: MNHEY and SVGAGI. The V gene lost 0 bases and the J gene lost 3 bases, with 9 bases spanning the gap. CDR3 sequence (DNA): TGTGCCAGCAGTTACTCTTTGGCAAACAATCAGCCCCAGCATTTT. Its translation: CASSYSLANNQPQHF.

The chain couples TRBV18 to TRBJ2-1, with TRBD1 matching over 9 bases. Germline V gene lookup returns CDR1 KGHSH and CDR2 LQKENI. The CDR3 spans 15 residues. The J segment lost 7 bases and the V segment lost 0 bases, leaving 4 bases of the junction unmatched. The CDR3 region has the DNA TGTGCCAGCTCACCACCGGGACAGGGTTTGAATGAGCAGTTCTTC. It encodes CASSPPGQGLNEQFF.

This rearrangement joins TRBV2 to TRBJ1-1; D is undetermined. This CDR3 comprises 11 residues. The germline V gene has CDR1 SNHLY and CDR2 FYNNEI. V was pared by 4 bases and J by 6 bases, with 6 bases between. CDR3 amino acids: CASSGQAEAFF. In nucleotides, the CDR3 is TGTGCCAGCAGTGGTCAGGCTGAAGCTTTCTTT.

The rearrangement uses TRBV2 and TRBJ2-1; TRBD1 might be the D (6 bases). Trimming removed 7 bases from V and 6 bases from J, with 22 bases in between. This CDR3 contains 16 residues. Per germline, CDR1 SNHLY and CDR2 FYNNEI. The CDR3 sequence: CASKSLQGQLSNEQFF. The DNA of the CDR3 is TGTGCCAGCAAAAGTCTACAGGGTCAATTAAGCAATGAGCAGTTCTTC.

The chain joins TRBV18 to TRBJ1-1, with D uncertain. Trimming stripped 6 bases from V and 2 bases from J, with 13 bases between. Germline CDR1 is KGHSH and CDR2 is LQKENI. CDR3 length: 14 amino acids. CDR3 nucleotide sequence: TGTGCCAGCTCCTCGATGGAGGGAAACACTGAAGCTTTCTTT. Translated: CASSSMEGNTEAFF.

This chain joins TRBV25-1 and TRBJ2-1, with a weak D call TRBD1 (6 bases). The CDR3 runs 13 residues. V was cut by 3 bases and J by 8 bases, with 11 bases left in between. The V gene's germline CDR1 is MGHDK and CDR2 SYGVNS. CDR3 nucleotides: TGTGCCAGCAGTGAGGGGGCGCGGTATGAGCAGTTCTTC. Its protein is CASSEGARYEQFF. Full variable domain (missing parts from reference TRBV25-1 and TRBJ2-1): EADIYQTPRYLVIGTGKKITLECSQTMGHDKMYWYQQDPGMELHLIHYSYGVNSTEKGDLSSESTVSRIRTEHFPLTLESARPSHTSQYLCASSEGARYEQFFGPGTRLTVL.

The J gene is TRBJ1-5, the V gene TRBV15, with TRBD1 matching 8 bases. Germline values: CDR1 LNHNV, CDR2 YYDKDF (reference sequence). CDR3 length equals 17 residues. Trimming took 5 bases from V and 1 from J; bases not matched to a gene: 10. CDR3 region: CATSPWDRPISNQPQHF. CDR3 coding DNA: TGTGCCACCAGCCCCTGGGACAGGCCAATAAGCAATCAGCCCCAGCATTTT. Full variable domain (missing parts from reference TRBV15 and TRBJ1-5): DAMVIQNPRYQVTQFGKPVTLSCSQTLNHNVMYWYQQKSSQAPKLLFHYYDKDFNNEADTPDNFQSRRPNTSFCFLDIRSPGLGDTAMYLCATSPWDRPISNQPQHFGDGTRLSIL.

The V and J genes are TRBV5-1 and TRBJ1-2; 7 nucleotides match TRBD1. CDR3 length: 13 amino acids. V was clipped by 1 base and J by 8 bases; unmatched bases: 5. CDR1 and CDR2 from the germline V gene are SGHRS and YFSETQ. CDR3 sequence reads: CASSLFGTDGYTF. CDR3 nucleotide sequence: TGCGCCAGCAGCTTGTTCGGGACAGACGGCTACACCTTC.

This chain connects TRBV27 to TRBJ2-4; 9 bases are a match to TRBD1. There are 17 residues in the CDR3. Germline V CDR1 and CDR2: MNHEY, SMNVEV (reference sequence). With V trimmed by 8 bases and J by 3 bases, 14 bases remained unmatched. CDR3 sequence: CASSGTGYGYGKNIQYF. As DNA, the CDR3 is TGTGCCAGCTCCGGGACAGGGTACGGGTACGGCAAAAACATTCAGTACTTC.

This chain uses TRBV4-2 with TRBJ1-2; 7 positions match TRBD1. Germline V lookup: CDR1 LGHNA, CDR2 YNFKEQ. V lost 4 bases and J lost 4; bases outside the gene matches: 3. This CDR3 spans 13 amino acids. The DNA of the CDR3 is TGTGCCAGCAGCCCCCGGGACAGCTATGGCTACACCTTC. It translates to CASSPRDSYGYTF.

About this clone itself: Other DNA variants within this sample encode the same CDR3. CDR3 nucleotide sequence: TGCGCCAGCAGCTTGGGGGGTACAGGATCGTACAATGAGCAGTTCTTC. This gives the protein CASSLGGTGSYNEQFF. The rearrangement joins TRBV5-1 to TRBJ2-1; D perhaps matches TRBD1 (5 bases). The CDR3 totals 16 residues. Germline V gene data show CDR1 as SGHRS and CDR2 as YFSETQ. Trimming shortened V by 0 bases and J by 4 bases, and 14 bases separated the two germline ends.

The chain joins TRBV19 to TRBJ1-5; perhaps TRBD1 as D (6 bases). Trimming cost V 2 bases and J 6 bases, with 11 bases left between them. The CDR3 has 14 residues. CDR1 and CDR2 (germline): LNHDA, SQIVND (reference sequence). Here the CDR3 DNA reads TGTGCCAGTAGTATATGGGGGGGCGGTCAGCCCCAGCATTTT. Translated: CASSIWGGGQPQHF.

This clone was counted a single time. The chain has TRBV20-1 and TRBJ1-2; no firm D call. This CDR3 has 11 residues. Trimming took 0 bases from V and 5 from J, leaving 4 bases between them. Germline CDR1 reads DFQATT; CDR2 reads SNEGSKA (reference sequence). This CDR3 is CSARDGYGYTF. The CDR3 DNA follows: TGCAGTGCTAGAGACGGGTATGGCTACACCTTC.

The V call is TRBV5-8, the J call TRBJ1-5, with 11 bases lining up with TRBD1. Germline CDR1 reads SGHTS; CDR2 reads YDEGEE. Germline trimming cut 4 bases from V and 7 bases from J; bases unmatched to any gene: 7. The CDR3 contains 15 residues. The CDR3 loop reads CASSLRTGGGQPQHF. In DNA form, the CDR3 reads TGTGCCAGCAGCCTCAGGACAGGGGGCGGGCAGCCCCAGCATTTT.

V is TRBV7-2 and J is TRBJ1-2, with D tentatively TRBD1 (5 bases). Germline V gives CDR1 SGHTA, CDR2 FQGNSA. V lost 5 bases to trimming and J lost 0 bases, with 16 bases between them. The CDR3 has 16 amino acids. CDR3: CASSLWQETANYGYTF. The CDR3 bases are TGTGCCAGCAGCCTATGGCAGGAGACAGCTAACTATGGCTACACCTTC.

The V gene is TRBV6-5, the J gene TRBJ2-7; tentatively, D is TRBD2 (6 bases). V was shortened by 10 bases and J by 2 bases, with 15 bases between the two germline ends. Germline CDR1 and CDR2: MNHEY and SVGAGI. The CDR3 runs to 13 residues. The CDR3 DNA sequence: TGTGCCATGGGCGGGACTGCGACCTACGAGCAGTACTTC. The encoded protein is CAMGGTATYEQYF.

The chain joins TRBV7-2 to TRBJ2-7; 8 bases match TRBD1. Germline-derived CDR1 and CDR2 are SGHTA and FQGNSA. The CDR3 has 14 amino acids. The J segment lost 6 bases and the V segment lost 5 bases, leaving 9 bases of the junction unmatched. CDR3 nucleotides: TGTGCCAGCAGCCCAGGACAGGGTTTCGGCGAGCAGTACTTC. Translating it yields CASSPGQGFGEQYF. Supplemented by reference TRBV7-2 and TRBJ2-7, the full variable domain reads GAGVSQSPSNKVTEKGKDVELRCDPISGHTALYWYRQSLGQGLEFLIYFQGNSAPDKSGLPSDRFSAERTGGSVSTLTIQRTQQEDSAVYLCASSPGQGFGEQYFGPGTRLTVT.

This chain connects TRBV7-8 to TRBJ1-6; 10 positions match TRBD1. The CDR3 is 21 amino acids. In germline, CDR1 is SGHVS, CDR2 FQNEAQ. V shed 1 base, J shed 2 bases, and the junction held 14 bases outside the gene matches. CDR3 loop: CASSLVPGTGDTNPYNSPLHF. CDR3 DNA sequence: TGTGCCAGCAGCTTAGTCCCCGGGACAGGGGATACCAACCCCTATAATTCACCCCTCCACTTT. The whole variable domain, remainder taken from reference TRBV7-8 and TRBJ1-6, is GAGVSQSPRYKVAKRGQDVALRCDPISGHVSLFWYQQALGQGPEFLTYFQNEAQLDKSGLPSDRFFAERPEGSVSTLKIQRTQQEDSAVYLCASSLVPGTGDTNPYNSPLHFGNGTRLTVT.

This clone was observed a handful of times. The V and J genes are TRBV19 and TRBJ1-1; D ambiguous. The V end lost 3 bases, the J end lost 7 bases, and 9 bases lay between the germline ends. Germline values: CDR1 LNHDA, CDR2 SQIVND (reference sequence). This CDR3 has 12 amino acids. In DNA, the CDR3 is TGTGCCAGTAGTATTGTTCGGGGTGAAGCTTTCTTT. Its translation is CASSIVRGEAFF. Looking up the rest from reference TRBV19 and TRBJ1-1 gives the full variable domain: DGGITQSPKYLFRKEGQNVTLSCEQNLNHDAMYWYRQDPGQGLRLIYYSQIVNDFQKGDIAEGYSVSREKKESFPLTVTSAQKNPTAFYLCASSIVRGEAFFGQGTRLTVV.

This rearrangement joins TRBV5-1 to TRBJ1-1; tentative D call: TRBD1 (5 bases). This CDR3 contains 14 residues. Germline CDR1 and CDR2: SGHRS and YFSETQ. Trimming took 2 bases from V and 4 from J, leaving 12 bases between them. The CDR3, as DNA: TGCGCCAGCAGCTTTTTTATCGGGGGCACTGAAGCTTTCTTT. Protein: CASSFFIGGTEAFF.